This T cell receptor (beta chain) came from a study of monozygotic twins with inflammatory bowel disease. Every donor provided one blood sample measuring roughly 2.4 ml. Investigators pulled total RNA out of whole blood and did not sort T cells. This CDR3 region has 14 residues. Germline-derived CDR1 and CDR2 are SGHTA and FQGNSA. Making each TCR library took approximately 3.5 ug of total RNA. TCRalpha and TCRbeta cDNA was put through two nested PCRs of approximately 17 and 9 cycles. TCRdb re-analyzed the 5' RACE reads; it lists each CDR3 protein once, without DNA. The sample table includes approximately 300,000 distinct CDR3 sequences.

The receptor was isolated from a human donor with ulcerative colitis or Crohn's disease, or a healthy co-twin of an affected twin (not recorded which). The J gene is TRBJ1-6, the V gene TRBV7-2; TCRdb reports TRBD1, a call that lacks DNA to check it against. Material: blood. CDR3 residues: CASSSGQGGGPLHF.